The TCR beta chain described here comes from a study of early T cells in non-severe SARS-CoV-2 infection. Unique molecular identifiers were added to individual cDNA molecules. Each CDR3 protein is one row after TCRdb ran MiXCR on the 5' RACE reads. The sample shows under 85,000 distinct CDR3 sequences, approximately 12% of them seen only once. The receptor was isolated from an adult who was a healthcare worker with PCR-confirmed SARS-CoV-2 infection or an uninfected control (not recorded which). The donor label of this sample is uncertain. The starting material was whole blood, obtained at baseline.

This CDR3 is CASSQVRMVAEQFF. CDR3 nucleotide sequence: TGTGCCAGCAGCCAAGTCAGGATGGTTGCTGAGCAGTTCTTC. The chain is built from TRBV3-1 and TRBJ2-1; the D is unclear. V was shortened by 1 base and J by 9 bases, with 13 bases between the two germline ends. CDR3 size: 14 residues. The germline V gene has CDR1 LGHDT and CDR2 YNNKEL (reference sequence).